The 25 T cell receptor beta chains reported below all come from one sample, sequenced in a study of T cells after yellow fever vaccination (dated by TCRdb to between 2018 and 2021). The method behind the library was 5' RACE. These reads were obtained on an Illumina HiSeq 2500. The public reads were run again by TCRdb, first through fastp at Q25 and then through MiXCR, and only productive beta chains were kept. Rows with a matching CDR3 protein are joined into one entry that keeps the most common DNA and genes. This sample comprises hundreds of thousands of distinct CDR3 sequences, around a fifth of them detected only once. The ten largest clones capture 15% to 20% of the sample. The sample's treatment or condition label, in plain terms: live attenuated yellow fever vaccine strain. This material consisted of PBMCs, taken less than 25 days after the first yellow fever vaccination. The receptor set was obtained from a man between 18 and 35 years old who received the YFV17D yellow fever vaccine.

Only a few counts were recorded for this clonotype. V and J are TRBV2 and TRBJ2-5, with 10 bases matching TRBD2. The CDR3 runs 16 residues. The germline CDR1 and CDR2 sequences are SNHLY and FYNNEI. The ends lost 2 bases at V and 5 bases at J; junction bases unmatched: 8. CDR3 sequence reads: CASSEPAGGPRETQYF. The CDR3 bases are TGTGCCAGCAGTGAACCAGCGGGGGGGCCTAGGGAGACCCAGTACTTC.

The chain links TRBV15 to TRBJ2-2, with D uncertain. Germline V gives CDR1 LNHNV, CDR2 YYDKDF (reference sequence). V was shortened by 0 bases and J by 5 bases, with 10 bases between the two germline ends. This CDR3 is 15 amino acids long. DNA of the CDR3: TGTGCCACCAGCAGAGAGTCGCTTTCAACCGGGGAGCTGTTTTTT. This codes for CATSRESLSTGELFF.

This rearrangement joins TRBV12-5 to TRBJ1-5; D uncertain. This CDR3 is built from 12 residues. The germline V gene has CDR1 LGHNT and CDR2 FRNRAP. Trimming removed 8 bases at V and 1 base at J, with 6 bases between. The CDR3 coding sequence is TGTGCTAGTTCTACAAGCAATCAGCCCCAGCATTTT. It codes for CASSTSNQPQHF.

CDR3 region: CASSLLAGSGETQYF. The CDR3 DNA reads as TGTGCCAGCAGCTTACTAGCGGGGAGTGGAGAGACCCAGTACTTC. V usage is TRBV7-6 and J usage is TRBJ2-5, with TRBD2 matching 9 bases. The CDR3 extends over 15 amino acids. V lost 2 bases, J lost 4 bases, and 5 bases stayed unmatched. Germline values: CDR1 SGHVS, CDR2 FNYEAQ.

This clonotype was seen a handful of times. V and J are TRBV24-1 and TRBJ1-5; no definite D call. V lost 8 bases and J lost 4, with 14 bases in between. The CDR3 spans 14 residues. Germline V gives CDR1 KGHDR, CDR2 SFDVKD. The CDR3 bases are TGTGCCACCACCGAGAATCTAGGGAATCAGCCCCAGCATTTT. Protein sequence: CATTENLGNQPQHF.

The chain is built from TRBV19 and TRBJ2-7; 8 nucleotides line up with TRBD1. V was clipped by 6 bases and J by 2 bases; unmatched bases: 9. In germline, CDR1 is LNHDA, CDR2 SQIVND (reference sequence). The CDR3 spans 15 residues. The CDR3 spells CASSRTGQGTYEQYV. Written as DNA, the CDR3 is TGTGCCAGTAGCAGGACCGGACAGGGTACCTACGAGCAGTACGTC.

The chain employs TRBV7-9 and TRBJ1-2; the D is unclear. Germline V lookup: CDR1 SEHNR, CDR2 FQNEAQ (reference sequence). V lost 7 bases to trimming and J lost 3 bases, with 12 bases between them. The CDR3 has 13 amino acids. The CDR3 loop reads CASTLGRDYGYTF. The DNA of the CDR3 is TGTGCCAGCACCCTGGGGAGGGACTATGGCTACACCTTC.

V and J are TRBV5-4 and TRBJ1-5; TRBD1 might be the D (5 bases). This CDR3 is 15 amino acids long. The V end lost 4 bases, the J end lost 2 bases, and 13 bases lay between the germline ends. The germline gives CDR1 SGHNT, CDR2 YYREEE (reference sequence). The CDR3 DNA sequence: TGTGCCAGCAGCACCCAGGGCACGGGCAATCAGCCCCAGCATTTT. Protein: CASSTQGTGNQPQHF.

Only a few counts were recorded for this clonotype. This chain uses TRBV20-1 with TRBJ2-3, with D perhaps being TRBD1 or TRBD2 (5 bases each). Germline V lookup: CDR1 DFQATT, CDR2 SNEGSKA (reference sequence). Trimming cost V 3 bases and J 6 bases, with 10 bases left between them. There are 12 residues in the CDR3. The DNA of the CDR3 is TGCAGTGCTAGGGGGACGGCGGATACGCAGTATTTT. Its protein product is CSARGTADTQYF.

This clonotype appeared many times. This rearrangement joins TRBV12-3 or TRBV12-4 to TRBJ1-5; D is unresolved. Deletions cut 2 bases from V and 6 bases from J, with 17 bases between. CDR3 length: 16 amino acids. The CDR3 loop reads CASSLIVGESTQPQHF. Here the CDR3 DNA reads TGTGCCAGCAGTTTAATTGTCGGGGAATCTACTCAGCCCCAGCATTTT.

The V and J genes are TRBV12-3 or TRBV12-4 and TRBJ1-6, with D possibly TRBD1 on 5 matching bases. CDR3 length: 14 amino acids. V was cut by 1 base and J by 5 bases, with 6 bases left in between. In nucleotides, the CDR3 is TGTGCCAGCAGTTTAGTCAGGGATAATTCACCCCTCCACTTT. It translates to CASSLVRDNSPLHF.

This clonotype has only a few counts. The rearrangement joins TRBV7-2 to TRBJ2-7, with D unclear. The CDR3 is 15 amino acids. Trimming took 1 base from V and 7 from J, leaving 17 bases between them. Germline CDR1 and CDR2: SGHTA and FQGNSA. CDR3 in amino acids: CASSLVESPIKEQYF. CDR3 sequence (DNA): TGTGCCAGCAGCTTAGTGGAGTCTCCCATTAAAGAGCAGTACTTC.

This clonotype was seen more than once but under ten times. The V gene is TRBV11-2, the J gene TRBJ2-3, with 11 bases identical to TRBD2. The CDR3 sequence is 21 residues long. V lost 1 base to trimming and J lost 4 bases; unmatched junction nucleotides: 19. Germline assignment: CDR1 SGHAT and CDR2 FQNNGV. CDR3 loop: CASSLVIGGSGGEGEPDTQYF. As DNA, the CDR3 is TGTGCCAGCAGCTTAGTCATTGGGGGTAGCGGGGGGGAGGGGGAACCAGATACGCAGTATTTT.

J is TRBJ2-5 and V is TRBV14; either TRBD1 or TRBD2 may fit D (5 bases each). Germline V gene sequence: CDR1 SGHDN, CDR2 FVKESK. This CDR3 is built from 15 residues. The ends were cut back, 4 bases at V and 4 bases at J, with 16 bases in the middle. The CDR3 region is CASSRNPGRGETQYF. CDR3 bases: TGTGCCAGCAGCCGAAACCCGGGACGGGGAGAGACCCAGTACTTC.

This clonotype was seen a few times. The gene calls are TRBV27 and TRBJ2-3, with no clear D. V shed 2 bases and J shed 1 base, with 10 bases lying between them. The CDR3 runs 15 residues. Germline-derived CDR1 and CDR2 are MNHEY and SMNVEV (reference sequence). The CDR3 loop reads CASSLGQTRTDTQYF. As DNA, the CDR3 is TGTGCCAGCAGTTTAGGGCAGACTCGCACAGATACGCAGTATTTT.

This clonotype appeared a few times. J is TRBJ2-3 and V is TRBV29-1; 7 positions agree with TRBD1. CDR3 length: 14 residues. V shed 3 bases, J shed 2 bases, and the junction held 5 bases outside the gene matches. Germline CDR1 and CDR2: SQVTM and ANQGSEA. DNA for the CDR3: TGCAGCGTTGAGGGGACAGATTACACAGATACGCAGTATTTT. Translation: CSVEGTDYTDTQYF.

This clonotype has at least ten counts. The rearrangement links TRBV28 to TRBJ2-3; perhaps TRBD2 as D (5 bases). In germline, CDR1 is MDHEN, CDR2 SYDVKM. Trimming took off 11 bases at V and 4 bases at J, with 19 bases between the two ends. This CDR3 is 14 amino acids long. The DNA of the CDR3 is TGTGCCGGTTCCTCGGGGTGGCGGGCAGATACGCAGTATTTT. Translating gives CAGSSGWRADTQYF. The full variable domain, with the rest looked up from reference TRBV28 and TRBJ2-3, is DVKVTQSSRYLVKRTGEKVFLECVQDMDHENMFWYRQDPGLGLRLIYFSYDVKMKEKGDIPEGYSVSREKKERFSLILESASTNQTSMYLCAGSSGWRADTQYFGPGTRLTVL.

The chain employs TRBV6-1 and TRBJ1-5, with a tentative D call TRBD1 (6 bases). This CDR3 contains 18 residues. Trimming left V 5 bases short and J 2 bases short, with 22 bases between. Germline CDR1 MNHNS, CDR2 SASEGT. The DNA of the CDR3 is TGTGCCAGCAGTCCGTGGGGGGGGGGCGCGAGGGGCAATCAGCCCCAGCATTTT. Protein sequence: CASSPWGGGARGNQPQHF.

V and J are TRBV5-1 and TRBJ2-2, with a weak D call TRBD2 (6 bases). Germline lookup yields CDR1 SGHRS and CDR2 YFSETQ. The CDR3 covers 17 residues. V dropped 0 bases and J dropped 0 bases, with 12 bases sitting between them. The CDR3 loop reads CASSLAGGFSNTGELFF. The CDR3, as DNA: TGCGCCAGCAGCTTGGCCGGAGGGTTCTCGAACACCGGGGAGCTGTTTTTT. The complete variable domain, with remaining parts taken from reference TRBV5-1 and TRBJ2-2, reads KAGVTQTPRYLIKTRGQQVTLSCSPISGHRSVSWYQQTPGQGLQFLFEYFSETQRNKGNFPGRFSGRQFSNSRSEMNVSTLELGDSALYLCASSLAGGFSNTGELFFGEGSRLTVL.

This chain connects TRBV2 to TRBJ1-3; tentative D call: TRBD1 (5 bases). Germline CDR1 reads SNHLY; CDR2 reads FYNNEI. This CDR3 spans 14 amino acids. V was trimmed by 2 bases and J by 0 bases, leaving 5 bases between them. CDR3 nucleotide sequence: TGTGCCAGCAGTGAAAGGGGCTCTGGAAACACCATATATTTT. It specifies CASSERGSGNTIYF.

The chain carries TRBV15 and TRBJ1-1, with D perhaps matching TRBD1 (5 bases). This CDR3 is 15 amino acids long. The germline V gene has CDR1 LNHNV and CDR2 YYDKDF (reference sequence). The V end was cut by 4 bases, the J end by 5 bases, with 17 bases between. CDR3 in DNA: TGTGCCACCAGCAAAGGGGCAGGCTCGGGGACTGAAGCTTTCTTT. Protein sequence: CATSKGAGSGTEAFF.

This chain uses TRBV13 with TRBJ2-7; the D is unclear. V lost 3 bases and J 2 bases, leaving 14 bases between the germline ends. There are 15 residues in the CDR3. The germline V gene has CDR1 PRHDT and CDR2 FYEKMQ (reference sequence). In DNA, the CDR3 is TGTGCCAGCAGCTTCGGTATACTGAATCCCTACGAGCAGTACTTC. This encodes CASSFGILNPYEQYF. Full variable domain (missing parts from reference TRBV13 and TRBJ2-7): AAGVIQSPRHLIKEKRETATLKCYPIPRHDTVYWYQQGPGQDPQFLISFYEKMQSDKGSIPDRFSAQQFSDYHSELNMSSLELGDSALYFCASSFGILNPYEQYFGPGTRLTVT.

This rearrangement joins TRBV12-3 or TRBV12-4 to TRBJ2-1, with 8 bases fitting TRBD2. Trimming took 5 bases from V and 4 from J; bases not matched to a gene: 4. CDR3 length equals 14 residues. The CDR3 sequence: CASSRTSSYNEQFF. The CDR3 nucleotides are TGTGCCAGCAGTAGGACTAGCAGTTACAATGAGCAGTTCTTC.

J is TRBJ1-2 and V is TRBV4-3; D gene ambiguous. Trimming removed 0 bases at V and 8 bases at J, with 16 bases between. CDR1 LGHNA and CDR2 YSLEER come from the germline V gene. The CDR3 runs 15 residues. For the CDR3, the DNA is TGCGCCAGCAGCCAAGATACGTGGGGATCTCGGGGCTACACCTTC. This encodes CASSQDTWGSRGYTF.

This clonotype was counted between two and nine times. The chain links TRBV7-9 to TRBJ1-2; 9 bases fit TRBD1. The length of the CDR3 is 14 residues. Germline-derived CDR1 and CDR2 are SEHNR and FQNEAQ (reference sequence). V dropped 1 base and J dropped 8; count of bases not matched to a gene: 5. The CDR3 DNA sequence: TGTGCCAGCAGCTTAGGTACAGGGGGCGTGGGCTACACCTTC. Protein: CASSLGTGGVGYTF. Full variable domain (outside the CDR3, taken from reference TRBV7-9 and TRBJ1-2): DTGVSQNPRHKITKRGQNVTFRCDPISEHNRLYWYRQTLGQGPEFLTYFQNEAQLEKSRLLSDRFSAERPKGSFSTLEIQRTEQGDSAMYLCASSLGTGGVGYTFGSGTRLTVV.